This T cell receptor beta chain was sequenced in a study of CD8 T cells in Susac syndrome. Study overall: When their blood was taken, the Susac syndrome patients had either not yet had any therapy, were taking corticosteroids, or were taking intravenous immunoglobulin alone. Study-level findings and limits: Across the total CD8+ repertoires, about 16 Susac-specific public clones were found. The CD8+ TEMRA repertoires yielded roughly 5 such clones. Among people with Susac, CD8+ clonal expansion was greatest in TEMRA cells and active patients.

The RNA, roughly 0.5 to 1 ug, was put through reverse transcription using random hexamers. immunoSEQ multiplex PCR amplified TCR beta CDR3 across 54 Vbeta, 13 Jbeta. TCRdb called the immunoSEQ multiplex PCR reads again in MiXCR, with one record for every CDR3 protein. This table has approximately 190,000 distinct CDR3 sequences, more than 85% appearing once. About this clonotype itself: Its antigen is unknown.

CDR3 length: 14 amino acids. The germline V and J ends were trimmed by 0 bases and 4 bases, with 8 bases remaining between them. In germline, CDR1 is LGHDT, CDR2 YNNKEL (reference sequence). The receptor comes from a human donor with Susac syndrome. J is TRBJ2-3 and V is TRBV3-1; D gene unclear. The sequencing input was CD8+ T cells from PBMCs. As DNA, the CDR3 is TGTGCCAGCAGCCAAGATCTGGCGGCAGATACGCAGTATTTT. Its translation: CASSQDLAADTQYF.